These T cell receptor beta chains were read from a single sample in a study of blood T cell repertoires in COVID-19. Sequencing was performed with immunoSEQ multiplex PCR; in TCRdb, only in-frame clones are kept and a portion is missing. The data show hundreds of thousands of clones, around 86% seen once. The sample was peripheral blood. The source of these receptors is a human donor in a cohort sampled during active COVID-19. Each CDR3 is given with its conserved first and last residue. Part of the rows lack a size; the others show once, few, many or a class for expanded clones.

>-|TRBV3-1/TRBV3-2
CASRSDAGLDNEQFF
>-|TRBV9
CASSVGAPGLAATDTQYF
>-|TRBV5-1
CASSLPLIKIRGSPETEAFF
>-|TRBV6-4
CASSDSSLPDTQYF
>-|TRBV4-1
CASSQTVVAGELFF
>-|TRBV6-2/TRBV6-3
CASSFPTASQETQYF
>-|TRBV5-8
CASPGRPGPHTDTQYF
>-|TRBV7-3
CASSFEGARPDTQYF
>-|TRBV3-1/TRBV3-2
CASSDPGTGYNEKLFF
>once|TRBV5-1
CASSDGTGGEKLFF
>-|TRBV5-1
CASSVSAYEQYF
>-|TRBV7-2
CASTVREYNEQFF
>-|TRBV5-8
CASSYHATLTSYEQYF
>once|TRBV29-1
CSVRDSHYEQYF
>-|TRBV5-4
CASSLEQGRNEKLFF
>once|TRBV6-1
CASSEARQSSGANVLTF
>-|TRBV29-1
CSVVPGTNTDTQYF
>-|TRBV20-1
CSAPGASGSYF
>-|TRBV6-5
CASSSPTPGVRQFF
>-|TRBV7-3
CASSLTIQRGHRGDYEQYF
>-|TRBV7-9
CASSPEVLAGVTGELFF
>once|TRBV5-1
CASSSLGQGTEAFF
>-|TRBV4-1
CASSPRVGQPQHF
>-|TRBV5-1
CASSPYSAGGFQETQYF
>-|TRBV3-1/TRBV3-2
CASSRGTLINF
>-|TRBV2
CASRKQGATNEKLFF
>-|TRBV6-5
CASKETGRGDTQYF
>-|TRBV27
CASGRDRYSYNSPLHF
>-|TRBV19
CASRDFNNEQFF
>-|TRBV11-3
CASSLEPRPGELFF
>-|TRBV20-1
CSARDFYGYTF
>once|TRBV24-1
CATSDFSGTAQYF
>-|TRBV3-1/TRBV3-2
CASSQEATTSEQFF
>-|TRBV5-4
CASSLWQGPTYGYTF
>many|TRBV28
CASSLPFTWGGGTGIFNNEQFF
>-|TRBV18
CASSPIRVRGDQPQHF
>-|TRBV7-3
CASSPNSGRGNNEQFF
>-|TRBV7-9
CASSLSAYEQYF
>few|TRBV7-2
CASSLESGRPGNEQFF
>few|TRBV6-4
CASTKGQRPSGVYQPQHF
>-|TRBV4-1
CASSQDFGLEKTQYF
>-|TRBV7-2
CASSFPGPNEQFF
>once|TRBV4-1
CASSQIIQTSYEQYF
>-|TRBV6-5
CASSSGLSSYNEQFF
>once|TRBV27
CASSLSFSSGADTNEQFF
>-|TRBV5-5
CASSLEELGQGVDEQYF
>-|TRBV5-4
CASSQTSGSRNIQYF
>-|TRBV3-1/TRBV3-2
CASRAGQRNTEAFF
>once|TRBV6-1
CASSDMGQNYGYTF
>-|TRBV2
CASSSNRVSNQPQHF
>-|TRBV6-6
CASSSRLSNQPQHF
>-|TRBV30
CAWSVFGTSGSFGSYNEQFF
>-|TRBV7-2
CASSLVAVAPYEQYF
>-|TRBV6-5
CASSYGRSTGELFF
>once|TRBV7-9
CASSSRGVGTDTQYF
>-|TRBV27
CASRGLLGLGIYEQYF
>-|TRBV24-1
CATSDSRTSGATQETQYF
>-|TRBV11-2
CASSLAEGNTEAFF
>few|TRBV3-1/TRBV3-2
CASSLVAGETEAFF
>-|TRBV6-5
CASSYSHGSRTYEQYF